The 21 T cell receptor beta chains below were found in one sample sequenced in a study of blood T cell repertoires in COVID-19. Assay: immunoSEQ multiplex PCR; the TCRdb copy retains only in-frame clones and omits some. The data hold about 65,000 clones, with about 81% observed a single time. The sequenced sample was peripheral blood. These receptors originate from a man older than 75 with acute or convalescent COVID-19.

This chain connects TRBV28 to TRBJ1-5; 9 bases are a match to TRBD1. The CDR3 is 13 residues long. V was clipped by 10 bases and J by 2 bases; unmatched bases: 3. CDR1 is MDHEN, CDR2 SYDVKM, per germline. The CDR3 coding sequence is TGTGCCATCCGACAGGGGGGCAATCAGCCCCAGCATTTT. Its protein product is CAIRQGGNQPQHF.

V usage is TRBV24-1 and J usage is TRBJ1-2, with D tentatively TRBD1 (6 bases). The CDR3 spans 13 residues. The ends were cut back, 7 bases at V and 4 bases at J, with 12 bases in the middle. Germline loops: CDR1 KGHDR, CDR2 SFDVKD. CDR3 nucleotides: TGTGCCACCAGAGCGAGCAGGGGCTATGGCTACACCTTC. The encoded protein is CATRASRGYGYTF.

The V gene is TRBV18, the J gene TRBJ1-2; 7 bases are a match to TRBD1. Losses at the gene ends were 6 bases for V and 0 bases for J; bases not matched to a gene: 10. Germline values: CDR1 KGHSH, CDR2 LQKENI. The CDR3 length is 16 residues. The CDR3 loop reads CASSRAGTASNYGYTF. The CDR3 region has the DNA TGTGCCAGCTCCAGAGCCGGGACAGCCTCTAACTATGGCTACACCTTC.

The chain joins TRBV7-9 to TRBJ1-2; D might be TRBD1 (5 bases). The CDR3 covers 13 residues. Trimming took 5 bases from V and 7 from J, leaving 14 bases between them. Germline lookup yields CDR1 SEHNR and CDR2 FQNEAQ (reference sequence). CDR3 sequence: CASSPPMGPGYTF. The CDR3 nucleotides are TGTGCCAGCAGCCCGCCCATGGGGCCTGGCTACACCTTC.

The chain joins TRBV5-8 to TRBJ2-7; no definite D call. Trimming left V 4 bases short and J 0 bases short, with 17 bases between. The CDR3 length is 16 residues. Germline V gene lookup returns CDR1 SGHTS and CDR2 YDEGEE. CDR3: CASSQTLSVSSYEQYF. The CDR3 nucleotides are TGTGCCAGCAGCCAGACACTCTCCGTGAGCTCCTACGAGCAGTACTTC.

CDR3 protein: CASSTPIGQAMNTEAFF. The DNA for the CDR3 is TGTGCCAGCAGCACACCTATCGGACAGGCTATGAACACTGAAGCTTTCTTT. This rearrangement joins TRBV9 to TRBJ1-1, with 7 bases that match TRBD1. The trim removed 4 bases at V and 0 bases at J, leaving 12 bases unmatched. The CDR3 runs 17 residues. CDR1 SGDLS and CDR2 YYNGEE come from the germline V gene.

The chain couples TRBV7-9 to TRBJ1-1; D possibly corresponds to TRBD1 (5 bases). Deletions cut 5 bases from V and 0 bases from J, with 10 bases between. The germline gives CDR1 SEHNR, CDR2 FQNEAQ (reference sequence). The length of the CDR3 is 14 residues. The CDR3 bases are TGTGCCAGCAGCCCAGGGACTTTGAACACTGAAGCTTTCTTT. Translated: CASSPGTLNTEAFF. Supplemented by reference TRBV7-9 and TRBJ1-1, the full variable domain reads DTGVSQNPRHKITKRGQNVTFRCDPISEHNRLYWYRQTLGQGPEFLTYFQNEAQLEKSRLLSDRFSAERPKGSFSTLEIQRTEQGDSAMYLCASSPGTLNTEAFFGQGTRLTVV.

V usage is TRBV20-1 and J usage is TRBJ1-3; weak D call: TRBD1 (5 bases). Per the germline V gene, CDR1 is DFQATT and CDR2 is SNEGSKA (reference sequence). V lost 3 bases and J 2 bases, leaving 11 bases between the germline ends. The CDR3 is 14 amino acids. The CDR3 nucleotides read TGCAGTGCTAGTGCAGGGTTAACTGGAAACACCATATATTTT. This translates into CSASAGLTGNTIYF.

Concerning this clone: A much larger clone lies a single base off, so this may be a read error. For the CDR3, the DNA is TGCGCCAGCAGCCAAGATCCAGGGGGGTCTGAAACTTTCTTT. It codes for CASSQDPGGSETFF. The chain combines TRBV4-1 with TRBJ1-1; TRBD1 matches at 7 bases. This CDR3 spans 14 amino acids. Per germline, CDR1 MGHRA and CDR2 YSYEKL.

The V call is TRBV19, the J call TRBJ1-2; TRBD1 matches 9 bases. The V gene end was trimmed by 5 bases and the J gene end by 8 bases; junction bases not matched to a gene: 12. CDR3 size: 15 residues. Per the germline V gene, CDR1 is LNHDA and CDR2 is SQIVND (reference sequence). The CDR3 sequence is CASSSTGTGTNGYTF. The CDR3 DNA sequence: TGTGCCAGTAGTTCGACAGGGACAGGGACAAACGGCTACACCTTC.

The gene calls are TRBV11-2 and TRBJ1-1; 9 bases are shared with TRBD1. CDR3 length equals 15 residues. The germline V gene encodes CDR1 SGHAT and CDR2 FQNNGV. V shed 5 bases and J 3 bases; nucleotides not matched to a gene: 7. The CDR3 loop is CASSGHRGLDTEAFF. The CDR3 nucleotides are TGTGCCAGCAGCGGACACAGGGGGCTGGACACTGAAGCTTTCTTT.

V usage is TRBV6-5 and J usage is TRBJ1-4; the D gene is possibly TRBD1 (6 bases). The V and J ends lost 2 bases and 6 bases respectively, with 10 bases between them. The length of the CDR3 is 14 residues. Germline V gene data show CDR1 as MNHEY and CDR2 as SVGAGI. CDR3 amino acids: CASSYGGAYEKLFF. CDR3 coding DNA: TGTGCCAGCAGTTACGGGGGGGCATATGAAAAACTGTTTTTT.

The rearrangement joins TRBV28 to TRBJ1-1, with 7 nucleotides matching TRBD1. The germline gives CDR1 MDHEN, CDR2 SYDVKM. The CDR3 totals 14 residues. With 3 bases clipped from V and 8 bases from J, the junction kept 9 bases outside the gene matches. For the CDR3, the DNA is TGTGCCAGCAGTTTTGGACAGGCGAGGCGAGAAGCTTTCTTT. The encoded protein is CASSFGQARREAFF.

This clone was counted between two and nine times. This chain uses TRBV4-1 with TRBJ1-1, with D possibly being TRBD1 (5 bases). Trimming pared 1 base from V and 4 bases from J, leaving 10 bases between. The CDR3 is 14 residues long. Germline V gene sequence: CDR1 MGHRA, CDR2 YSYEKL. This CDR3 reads CASSQVWGGTEAFF. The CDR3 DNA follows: TGCGCCAGCAGCCAAGTGTGGGGCGGCACTGAAGCTTTCTTT.

The CDR3 sequence: CSASVRRGVAQTQYF. The CDR3 nucleotides are TGCAGTGCTAGTGTTAGGCGGGGCGTCGCGCAGACCCAGTACTTC. The chain employs TRBV20-1 and TRBJ2-5; TRBD2 might be the D (6 bases). This CDR3 is built from 15 residues. From germline, CDR1 is DFQATT and CDR2 SNEGSKA (reference sequence). V lost 3 bases and J lost 6, with 20 bases in between.

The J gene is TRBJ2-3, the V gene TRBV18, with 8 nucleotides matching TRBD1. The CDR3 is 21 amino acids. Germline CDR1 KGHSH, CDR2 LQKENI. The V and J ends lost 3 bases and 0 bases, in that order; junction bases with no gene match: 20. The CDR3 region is CASSPRRRGLAKGPSTDTQYF. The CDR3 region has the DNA TGTGCCAGCTCACCGCGACGCAGGGGGCTTGCGAAGGGTCCGAGCACAGATACGCAGTATTTT.

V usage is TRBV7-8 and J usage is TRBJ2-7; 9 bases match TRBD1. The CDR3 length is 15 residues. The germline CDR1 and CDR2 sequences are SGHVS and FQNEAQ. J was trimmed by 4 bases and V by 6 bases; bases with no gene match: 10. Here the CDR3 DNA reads TGTGCCAGCAGAAACACCGGGACAGGGTCGTACGAGCAGTACTTC. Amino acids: CASRNTGTGSYEQYF.

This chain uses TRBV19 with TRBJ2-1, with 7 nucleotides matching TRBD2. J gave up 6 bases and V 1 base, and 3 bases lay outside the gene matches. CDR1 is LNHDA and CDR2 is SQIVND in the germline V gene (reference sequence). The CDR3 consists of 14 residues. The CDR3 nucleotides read TGTGCCAGTAGTATAGCGGGGGGATTCAATGAGCAGTTCTTC. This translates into CASSIAGGFNEQFF.

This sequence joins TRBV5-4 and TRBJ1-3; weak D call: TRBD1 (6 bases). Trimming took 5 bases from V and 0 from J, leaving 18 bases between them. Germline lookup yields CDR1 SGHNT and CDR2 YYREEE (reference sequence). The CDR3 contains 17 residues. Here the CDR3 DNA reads TGTGCCAGCAGTTCGGTCCGGGACACAAGCTCTGGAAACACCATATATTTT. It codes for CASSSVRDTSSGNTIYF. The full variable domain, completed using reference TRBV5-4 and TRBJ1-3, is ETGVTQSPTHLIKTRGQQVTLRCSSQSGHNTVSWYQQALGQGPQFIFQYYREEENGRGNFPPRFSGLQFPNYSSELNVNALELDDSALYLCASSSVRDTSSGNTIYFGEGSWLTVV.

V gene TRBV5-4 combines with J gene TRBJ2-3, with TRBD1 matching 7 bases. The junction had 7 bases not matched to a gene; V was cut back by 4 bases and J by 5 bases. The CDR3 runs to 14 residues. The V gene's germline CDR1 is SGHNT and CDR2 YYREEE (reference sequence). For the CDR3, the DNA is TGTGCCAGCAGCCCGACAGGGTTAAGAGATACGCAGTATTTT. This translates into CASSPTGLRDTQYF.

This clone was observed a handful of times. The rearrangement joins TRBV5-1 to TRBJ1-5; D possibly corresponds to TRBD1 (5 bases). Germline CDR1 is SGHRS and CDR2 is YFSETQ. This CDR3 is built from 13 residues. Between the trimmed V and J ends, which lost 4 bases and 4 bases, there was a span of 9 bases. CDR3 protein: CASSPDRNQPQHF. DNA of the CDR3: TGCGCCAGCAGCCCCGACAGAAATCAGCCCCAGCATTTT. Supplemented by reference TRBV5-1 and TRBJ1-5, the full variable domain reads KAGVTQTPRYLIKTRGQQVTLSCSPISGHRSVSWYQQTPGQGLQFLFEYFSETQRNKGNFPGRFSGRQFSNSRSEMNVSTLELGDSALYLCASSPDRNQPQHFGDGTRLSIL.